The 8 T cell receptor beta chains reported below all come from one sample, sequenced in a study of blood T cell repertoires in COVID-19. Profiled with immunoSEQ multiplex PCR; TCRdb holds only in-frame clones, not every one. The sample records just under 100,000 clones, 86% being singletons. The specimen was peripheral blood. The receptors shown here come from a woman aged 55-69 years in a cohort sampled during active or convalescent COVID-19.

J is TRBJ2-2 and V is TRBV19; 8 bases line up with TRBD1. The CDR3 totals 16 residues. V dropped 5 bases and J dropped 5; count of bases not matched to a gene: 10. Germline-derived CDR1 and CDR2 are LNHDA and SQIVND (reference sequence). The chain's CDR3 is CASSARTGPGTGELFF. Written as DNA, the CDR3 is TGTGCCAGTAGTGCTCGGACAGGGCCAGGGACCGGGGAGCTGTTTTTT.

Only one count was recorded for this clone. V is TRBV28 and J is TRBJ1-2; D is unresolved. This CDR3 is built from 13 residues. Germline V gene data show CDR1 as MDHEN and CDR2 as SYDVKM. V shed 6 bases and J shed 4 bases, with 12 bases lying between them. The CDR3 DNA is TGTGCCAGCAGCTCTACGGGGAGCTATGGCTACACCTTC. Amino acid sequence: CASSSTGSYGYTF.

The J gene is TRBJ2-7, the V gene TRBV6-1; 9 bases align to TRBD2. The V and J ends lost 1 base and 3 bases, in that order; junction bases with no gene match: 4. Germline CDR1 reads MNHNS; CDR2 reads SASEGT. There are 15 residues in the CDR3. The CDR3 loop is CASSEGLAEFYEQYF. DNA of the CDR3: TGTGCCAGCAGTGAAGGACTAGCGGAATTCTACGAGCAGTACTTC.

Only one count was recorded for this clone. The genes are TRBV7-9 and TRBJ2-7, with 11 nucleotides matching TRBD2. The V and J ends lost 4 bases and 11 bases, in that order; junction bases with no gene match: 10. This CDR3 region has 14 residues. Germline V CDR1 and CDR2: SEHNR, FQNEAQ (reference sequence). The CDR3: CASSWGLAEPGEYF. The CDR3 DNA follows: TGTGCCAGCAGCTGGGGACTAGCGGAACCTGGGGAGTACTTC.

The chain has TRBV6-5 and TRBJ2-7; 9 bases match TRBD1. Germline-derived CDR1 and CDR2 are MNHEY and SVGAGI. The CDR3 is 13 residues long. Trimming at V came to 8 bases and at J to 4 bases, leaving 6 bases not matched to a gene. The CDR3 here is CASGRQGGYEQYF. CDR3 coding DNA: TGTGCCAGCGGACGACAGGGGGGTTACGAGCAGTACTTC.

The genes are TRBV3-1 (or the pseudogene TRBV3-2) and TRBJ2-7; 7 bases map to TRBD1. The CDR3 consists of 17 residues. From germline, CDR1 is LGHDT and CDR2 YNNKEL (reference sequence). The V segment lost 0 bases and the J segment 2 bases; nucleotides outside the gene matches: 10. The CDR3 here is CASSQDIRRQGPYEQYF. The CDR3 bases are TGTGCCAGCAGCCAAGATATACGGAGACAGGGTCCCTACGAGCAGTACTTC.

The chain recombines TRBV5-1 with TRBJ1-4; perhaps TRBD1 as D (5 bases). The CDR3 extends over 13 amino acids. V gave up 4 bases and J gave up 6 bases, with 10 bases separating them. CDR1 is SGHRS and CDR2 is YFSETQ in the germline V gene. The CDR3 sequence: CASSRSGYEKLFF. The CDR3 DNA sequence: TGCGCCAGCAGCCGATCAGGGTATGAAAAACTGTTTTTT.

This chain connects TRBV12-5 to TRBJ1-3, with D possibly being TRBD1 (5 bases). The CDR3 sequence is 12 residues long. The germline CDR1 and CDR2 sequences are LGHNT and FRNRAP. The V gene lost 8 bases and the J gene lost 4 bases, with 9 bases spanning the gap. CDR3 DNA: TGTGCTAGTCGGACAACAGGAAACACCATATATTTT. Translating it yields CASRTTGNTIYF. Complete variable domain (other parts from reference TRBV12-5 and TRBJ1-3): DARVTQTPRHKVTEMGQEVTMRCQPILGHNTVFWYRQTMMQGLELLAYFRNRAPLDDSGMPKDRFSAEMPDATLATLKIQPSEPRDSAVYFCASRTTGNTIYFGEGSWLTVV.